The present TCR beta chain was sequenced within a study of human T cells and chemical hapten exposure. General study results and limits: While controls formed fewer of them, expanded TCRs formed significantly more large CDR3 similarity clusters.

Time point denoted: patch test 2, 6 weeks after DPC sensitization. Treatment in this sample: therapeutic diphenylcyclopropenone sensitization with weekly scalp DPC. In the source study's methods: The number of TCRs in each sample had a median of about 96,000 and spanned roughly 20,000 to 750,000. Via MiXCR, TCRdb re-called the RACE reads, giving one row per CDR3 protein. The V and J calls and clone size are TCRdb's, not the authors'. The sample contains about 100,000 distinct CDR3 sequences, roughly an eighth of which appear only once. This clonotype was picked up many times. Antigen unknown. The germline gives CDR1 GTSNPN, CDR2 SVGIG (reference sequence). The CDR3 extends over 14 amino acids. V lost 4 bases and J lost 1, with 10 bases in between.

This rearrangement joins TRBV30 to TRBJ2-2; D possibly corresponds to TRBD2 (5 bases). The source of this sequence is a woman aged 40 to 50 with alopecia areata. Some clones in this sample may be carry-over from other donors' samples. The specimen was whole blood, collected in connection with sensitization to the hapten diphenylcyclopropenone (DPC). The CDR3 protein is CAWKPRVNTGELFF. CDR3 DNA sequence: TGTGCCTGGAAGCCGAGGGTGAACACCGGGGAGCTGTTTTTT.